The 23 T cell receptor beta chains presented below share a single source sample, sequenced in a study of blood T cells in healthy people across ages. A second 7 to 11 cycle PCR used barcoded and J-beta primers. MiXCR was run by TCRdb on the 5' RACE reads, yielding one entry per CDR3 protein. The table has 550,000 to 800,000 distinct CDR3 sequences, approximately 31% seen once; the top ten hold approximately 15%. Source material: blood. Receptors originate from a woman over 75 in good health.

This clonotype appeared many times. V gene TRBV25-1 combines with J gene TRBJ1-6, with D possibly matching TRBD1 (6 bases). CDR3 length: 16 amino acids. From germline, CDR1 is MGHDK and CDR2 SYGVNS. V lost 0 bases to trimming and J lost 8 bases, with 14 bases between them. The CDR3: CASSEYTGRADSPLHF. Written as DNA, the CDR3 is TGTGCCAGCAGTGAATATACAGGGCGGGCGGATTCACCCCTCCACTTT.

This clonotype appeared once. A clone one base away is much larger, so this may be a read error. This rearrangement joins TRBV20-1 to TRBJ2-3, with 9 bases lining up with TRBD2. Looked up from germline, CDR1 is DFQATT and CDR2 is SNEGSKA (reference sequence). The CDR3 sequence is 14 residues long. V gave up 4 bases and J gave up 4 bases; unmatched junction bases: 6. CDR3 protein: CSANAGGQPDTQYF. The CDR3 nucleotides are TGCAGTGCTAATGCGGGGGGGCAACCAGATACGCAGTATTTT.

This clonotype has a handful of counts. The rearrangement links TRBV19 to TRBJ1-2; unclear D gene. Deletions cut 1 base from V and 3 bases from J, with 12 bases between. The germline gives CDR1 LNHDA, CDR2 SQIVND (reference sequence). CDR3 size: 15 residues. The CDR3, as DNA: TGTGCCAGTAGTATAGGTCCTCTCGGGGACTATGGCTACACCTTC. Translating gives CASSIGPLGDYGYTF.

In the case of this clonotype: The junction does not match germline at one end; this may be a read error. The chain joins TRBV6-2 or TRBV6-3 to TRBJ2-7; TRBD2 might be the D (6 bases). Germline CDR1 and CDR2: MNHEY and SVGEGT. The CDR3 extends over 17 amino acids. The CDR3 reads CAGSSQWLAGSSYEQYF. The CDR3 DNA is TGTGCCGGCAGTTCCCAGTGGCTGGCGGGGTCCTCCTACGAGCAGTACTTC.

Turning to this clonotype: With a much larger clone just one base away, this may be a read error. The chain has TRBV10-2 and TRBJ1-2, with D unclear. The length of the CDR3 is 14 residues. Germline CDR1 and CDR2: WSHSY and SAAADI. V shed 6 bases and J shed 8 bases, with 19 bases lying between them. CDR3: CASRDLGSGSGYTF. DNA for the CDR3: TGCGCCAGCAGGGATTTGGGGTCGGGGAGCGGCTACACCTTC.

CDR3 protein: CSARDPVQETQYF. CDR3 bases: TGCAGTGCTAGAGATCCGGTTCAAGAGACCCAGTACTTC. The chain links TRBV20-1 to TRBJ2-5; no reliable D call. Germline values: CDR1 DFQATT, CDR2 SNEGSKA (reference sequence). This CDR3 contains 13 residues. V was cut by 0 bases and J by 2 bases, with 7 bases left in between.

This clonotype was counted many times. The CDR3 sequence: CATMGSDVAEAFF. In nucleotides, the CDR3 is TGTGCCACCATGGGGTCCGATGTGGCTGAAGCTTTCTTT. This chain links TRBV28 with TRBJ1-1; D remains unclear. The ends were cut back, 10 bases at V and 6 bases at J, with 18 bases in the middle. The CDR3 covers 13 residues. CDR1 and CDR2 (germline): MDHEN, SYDVKM.

Turning to this clonotype: A much larger clone is a single base away; this may be a read error. The rearrangement uses TRBV5-1 and TRBJ2-7; 8 bases map to TRBD2. CDR3 length equals 14 residues. Looked up from germline, CDR1 is SGHRS and CDR2 is YFSETQ. The V gene end was trimmed by 0 bases and the J gene end by 5 bases; junction bases not matched to a gene: 4. CDR3 protein: CASSLAGGAHEQYF. CDR3 in DNA: TGCGCCAGCAGCTTGGCCGGGGGGGCCCACGAGCAGTACTTC.

At least ten counts were recorded for this clonotype. This sequence joins TRBV2 and TRBJ1-1; D uncertain. The CDR3 has 14 residues. CDR1 SNHLY and CDR2 FYNNEI come from the germline V gene. V was shortened by 2 bases and J by 0 bases, with 7 bases between the two germline ends. CDR3 bases: TGTGCCAGCAGTGAAACGGGCATGAACACTGAAGCTTTCTTT. Translation: CASSETGMNTEAFF.

About this clonotype: This could be a read error, since a much larger clone is one nucleotide away. The CDR3 protein is CSVAGGAGTDTQYF. CDR3 bases: TGCAGTGTCGCAGGGGGCGCGGGTACAGATACGCAGTATTTT. The chain links TRBV20-1 to TRBJ2-3, with TRBD1 matching over 8 bases. Looked up from germline, CDR1 is DFQATT and CDR2 is SNEGSKA (reference sequence). The CDR3 consists of 14 residues. The V gene end was trimmed by 7 bases and the J gene end by 3 bases; junction bases not matched to a gene: 9.

This clonotype has a count of ten or more. V and J are TRBV13 and TRBJ1-2; perhaps TRBD1 as D (5 bases). CDR1 and CDR2 (germline): PRHDT, FYEKMQ (reference sequence). V dropped 5 bases and J dropped 8 bases, with 15 bases sitting between them. CDR3 length: 13 amino acids. The CDR3 sequence is CASSTYGGGGYTF. The CDR3 DNA reads TGTGCCAGCAGCACCTACGGGGGAGGAGGCTACACCTTC. Looking up the rest from reference TRBV13 and TRBJ1-2 gives the full variable domain: AAGVIQSPRHLIKEKRETATLKCYPIPRHDTVYWYQQGPGQDPQFLISFYEKMQSDKGSIPDRFSAQQFSDYHSELNMSSLELGDSALYFCASSTYGGGGYTFGSGTRLTVV.

In this sample, this clonotype turned up many times. This chain uses TRBV6-5 with TRBJ2-3; TRBD2 matches at 10 bases. Germline CDR1 reads MNHEY; CDR2 reads SVGAGI. This CDR3 is 18 amino acids long. With V trimmed by 0 bases and J by 0 bases, 6 bases remained unmatched. CDR3 sequence (DNA): TGTGCCAGCAGTTACTCCTACTTGACTAGCGGGAGCACAGATACGCAGTATTTT. This codes for CASSYSYLTSGSTDTQYF.

The table lists this clonotype with many counts. The chain recombines TRBV2 with TRBJ1-5, with 7 bases aligning to TRBD1. J was trimmed by 3 bases and V by 7 bases; bases with no gene match: 6. Germline V gene lookup returns CDR1 SNHLY and CDR2 FYNNEI. The CDR3 consists of 14 residues. The CDR3 here is CASNGGTVNQPQHF. DNA for the CDR3: TGTGCCAGCAACGGGGGGACAGTCAATCAGCCCCAGCATTTT.

This clonotype was seen many times. The rearrangement uses TRBV6-4 and TRBJ2-3, with TRBD2 matching 9 bases. CDR3 size: 17 residues. Germline assignment: CDR1 MRHNA and CDR2 SNTAGT. V shed 5 bases and J 6 bases; nucleotides not matched to a gene: 15. CDR3 coding DNA: TGTGCCAGCAGTCCTTCCACCCTAGCGGGGTTTCGGGATACGCAGTATTTT. Translating it yields CASSPSTLAGFRDTQYF.

The rearrangement joins TRBV3-1 to TRBJ1-3; D is uncertain. Germline values: CDR1 LGHDT, CDR2 YNNKEL (reference sequence). The CDR3 length is 13 residues. Trimming shortened V by 8 bases and J by 0 bases, and 8 bases separated the two germline ends. CDR3 amino acids: CASATTSGNTIYF. CDR3 in DNA: TGTGCCAGCGCGACAACCTCTGGAAACACCATATATTTT. The full variable domain, in which reference TRBV3-1 and TRBJ1-3 provide the parts outside the CDR3, is DTAVSQTPKYLVTQMGNDKSIKCEQNLGHDTMYWYKQDSKKFLKIMFSYNNKELIINETVPNRFSPKSPDKAHLNLHINSLELGDSAVYFCASATTSGNTIYFGEGSWLTVV.

This clonotype occurred many times. The chain couples TRBV9 to TRBJ2-7; no reliable D call. This CDR3 is built from 16 residues. Trimming removed 0 bases at V and 4 bases at J, with 17 bases between. CDR1 and CDR2 from the germline V gene are SGDLS and YYNGEE. The CDR3 spells CASSVEGEPALYEQYF. For the CDR3, the DNA is TGTGCCAGCAGCGTAGAAGGAGAACCCGCCTTATACGAGCAGTACTTC.

J is TRBJ2-4 and V is TRBV20-1; D is perhaps TRBD1 (5 bases). The J call is in doubt because the DNA end fits TRBJ2-7 better. This CDR3 is 11 amino acids long. Germline CDR1 reads DFQATT; CDR2 reads SNEGSKA (reference sequence). The CDR3 protein is CSARAPYEQYF. DNA for the CDR3: TGCAGTGCCAGGGCGCCCTACGAGCAGTACTTC.

In its sample, this clonotype was seen many times. This rearrangement joins TRBV6-1 to TRBJ2-3; 8 bases match TRBD1. V shed 7 bases and J 4 bases; nucleotides not matched to a gene: 7. This CDR3 region has 14 residues. CDR1 and CDR2 from the germline V gene are MNHNS and SASEGT. CDR3 sequence reads: CASTDRAGPDTQYF. The CDR3 DNA reads TGTGCCAGCACGGACAGGGCAGGCCCAGATACGCAGTATTTT.

The sample holds many counts of this clonotype. The chain is built from TRBV5-6 and TRBJ2-5; D unresolved. Germline V CDR1 and CDR2: SGHDT, YYEEEE. The V and J ends lost 0 bases and 2 bases respectively, with 11 bases between them. This CDR3 is 15 amino acids long. The DNA of the CDR3 is TGTGCCAGCAGCTTGGTGCAGGCGTTACAAGAGACCCAGTACTTC. This codes for CASSLVQALQETQYF.

This clonotype was seen repeatedly, ten times or more. A much bigger clone sits one base away, suggesting this may be a read error. The chain couples TRBV9 to TRBJ2-2; D is perhaps TRBD2 (5 bases). The CDR3 extends over 13 amino acids. The germline V gene has CDR1 SGDLS and CDR2 YYNGEE. The CDR3 sequence: CASSVAGTGERFF. In DNA form, the CDR3 reads TGTGCCAGCAGCGTAGCGGGCACCGGGGAGCGGTTTTTT.

The rearrangement links TRBV4-1 to TRBJ2-3; 9 nucleotides align to TRBD2. CDR1 is MGHRA and CDR2 is YSYEKL in the germline V gene. The CDR3 has 17 amino acids. The trim removed 0 bases at V and 3 bases at J, leaving 7 bases unmatched. This CDR3 reads CASSQDWAGGPTDTQYF. Here the CDR3 DNA reads TGCGCCAGCAGCCAAGATTGGGCGGGGGGGCCGACAGATACGCAGTATTTT.

This clonotype was recorded once. V gene TRBV29-1 combines with J gene TRBJ1-3, with D unclear. Per germline, CDR1 SQVTM and CDR2 ANQGSEA. This CDR3 comprises 11 residues. CDR3 region: CSAFVGNTIYF. The CDR3 DNA sequence: TGCAGTGCCTTCGTTGGAAACACCATATATTTT.

Points on this clonotype: One base away lies a much larger clone, so this may be a sequencing read error. V usage is TRBV30 and J usage is TRBJ2-1; weak D call: TRBD2 (5 bases). The CDR3 has 12 amino acids. The germline CDR1 and CDR2 sequences are GTSNPN and SVGIG (reference sequence). The V end was cut by 3 bases, the J end by 9 bases, with 12 bases between. This CDR3 reads CAWSRGASEQFF. In DNA form, the CDR3 reads TGTGCCTGGAGCCGGGGAGCGAGTGAGCAGTTCTTC. Full variable domain (missing parts from reference TRBV30 and TRBJ2-1): SQTIHQWPATLVQPVGSPLSLECTVEGTSNPNLYWYRQAAGRGLQLLFYSVGIGQISSEVPQNLSASRPQDRQFILSSKKLLLSDSGFYLCAWSRGASEQFFGPGTRLTVL.